Each of the 14 T cell receptor beta chains below was sequenced from the same sample in a study of cytomegalovirus exposure and HLA in healthy donors. The PCR used 60 Vbeta and 13 Jbeta primers. The table came from immunoSEQ multiplex PCR; TCRdb's copy has only in-frame clones and leaves some out. This sample has some 150,000 clones, with around 80% found just once. The sample consisted of PBMCs. These receptors were collected from a woman between 50 and 59 years old in good health and CMV-seronegative.

The rearrangement links TRBV5-6 to TRBJ2-7; D perhaps matches TRBD1 (5 bases). This CDR3 is 10 amino acids long. V lost 3 bases to trimming and J lost 7 bases, with 5 bases between them. The germline gives CDR1 SGHDT, CDR2 YYEEEE. CDR3 loop: CASSYREQYF. The CDR3 DNA sequence: TGTGCCAGCAGCTACAGGGAGCAGTACTTC. The full variable domain, with the rest looked up from reference TRBV5-6 and TRBJ2-7, is DAGVTQSPTHLIKTRGQQVTLRCSPKSGHDTVSWYQQALGQGPQFIFQYYEEEERQRGNFPDRFSGHQFPNYSSELNVNALLLGDSALYLCASSYREQYFGPGTRLTVT.

The chain joins TRBV2 to TRBJ2-2, with 13 bases identical to TRBD2. With V trimmed by 3 bases and J by 5 bases, 3 bases remained unmatched. Germline V gene lookup returns CDR1 SNHLY and CDR2 FYNNEI. This CDR3 region has 16 residues. CDR3 loop: CASSEGLAGRTGELFF. CDR3 coding DNA: TGTGCCAGCAGTGAGGGACTAGCGGGAAGGACCGGGGAGCTGTTTTTT.

The chain couples TRBV28 to TRBJ1-4; D might be TRBD1 (6 bases). The CDR3 loop spans 17 amino acids. Looked up from germline, CDR1 is MDHEN and CDR2 is SYDVKM. V lost 5 bases and J lost 0, with 16 bases in between. The CDR3 DNA is TGTGCCAGCAGTCCTCCGGGACAACTTGCAACTAATGAAAAACTGTTTTTT. Residues: CASSPPGQLATNEKLFF.

The chain employs TRBV5-1 and TRBJ1-5; the match to TRBD1 covers 8 bases. Trimming removed 0 bases from V and 11 bases from J; junction bases left unmatched: 13. Germline loops: CDR1 SGHRS, CDR2 YFSETQ. The CDR3 has 16 residues. The DNA for the CDR3 is TGCGCCAGCAGCTTGGGTTACGACAGGGGCAGCGGGTCCCAGCATTTT. It encodes CASSLGYDRGSGSQHF. Combining the CDR3 with reference TRBV5-1 and TRBJ1-5 gives the whole variable domain KAGVTQTPRYLIKTRGQQVTLSCSPISGHRSVSWYQQTPGQGLQFLFEYFSETQRNKGNFPGRFSGRQFSNSRSEMNVSTLELGDSALYLCASSLGYDRGSGSQHFGDGTRLSIL.

The DNA for the CDR3 is TGTGCCAGCAGCGCCGACTTGGATGAGCAGTTCTTC. Protein product: CASSADLDEQFF. This chain joins TRBV7-3 and TRBJ2-1; D remains ambiguous. This CDR3 is built from 12 residues. Germline V CDR1 and CDR2: SGHTA, FQGTGA. V shed 5 bases and J shed 8 bases, with 10 bases lying between them.

The chain employs TRBV11-2 and TRBJ2-3; 10 nucleotides agree with TRBD2. V was pared by 1 base and J by 1 base, with 2 bases of the junction left unmatched. Per the germline V gene, CDR1 is SGHAT and CDR2 is FQNNGV. The CDR3 runs to 16 residues. CDR3 nucleotides: TGTGCCAGCAGCTTAGTAACTAGCGGGGGCACAGATACGCAGTATTTT. Its protein is CASSLVTSGGTDTQYF.

V and J are TRBV2 and TRBJ1-5; TRBD1 matches at 7 bases. The CDR3 totals 15 residues. V lost 6 bases to trimming and J lost 2 bases; unmatched junction nucleotides: 7. From germline, CDR1 is SNHLY and CDR2 FYNNEI. CDR3 protein: CASRFDRAGNQPQHF. DNA of the CDR3: TGTGCCAGCAGATTCGACAGGGCTGGCAATCAGCCCCAGCATTTT. Full variable domain (rest looked up from reference TRBV2 and TRBJ1-5): EPEVTQTPSHQVTQMGQEVILRCVPISNHLYFYWYRQILGQKVEFLVSFYNNEISEKSEIFDDQFSVERPDGSNFTLKIRSTKLEDSAMYFCASRFDRAGNQPQHFGDGTRLSIL.

In this sample, this clone turned up a few times. CDR3 bases: TGTGCCAGCAGCTTGGGGGGGGACGAGCAGTACTTC. It is translated as CASSLGGDEQYF. V usage is TRBV7-9 and J usage is TRBJ2-7, with TRBD2 matching 7 bases. Trimming cost V 3 bases and J 5 bases; bases outside gene matches: 1. The CDR3 has 12 residues. Germline assignment: CDR1 SEHNR and CDR2 FQNEAQ (reference sequence). The full variable domain, completed using reference TRBV7-9 and TRBJ2-7, is DTGVSQNPRHKITKRGQNVTFRCDPISEHNRLYWYRQTLGQGPEFLTYFQNEAQLEKSRLLSDRFSAERPKGSFSTLEIQRTEQGDSAMYLCASSLGGDEQYFGPGTRLTVT.

V usage is TRBV7-2 and J usage is TRBJ2-2, with D possibly TRBD1 on 6 matching bases. V lost 2 bases to trimming and J lost 6 bases, with 7 bases between them. The germline gives CDR1 SGHTA, CDR2 FQGNSA. The CDR3 length is 13 residues. CDR3 loop: CASSLRTAGELFF. DNA of the CDR3: TGTGCCAGCAGCTTAAGGACAGCCGGGGAGCTGTTTTTT.

V and J are TRBV27 and TRBJ2-1, with 10 bases fitting TRBD2. Germline lookup yields CDR1 MNHEY and CDR2 SMNVEV (reference sequence). Trimming removed 3 bases from V and 5 bases from J; junction bases left unmatched: 10. The CDR3 runs 17 residues. The CDR3 loop is CASSFLPLAGIDNEQFF. CDR3 DNA sequence: TGTGCCAGCAGTTTCCTCCCACTAGCGGGAATCGACAATGAGCAGTTCTTC.

The genes are TRBV29-1 and TRBJ1-2, with D tentatively TRBD1 (6 bases). V gave up 5 bases and J gave up 0 bases, with 13 bases separating them. The CDR3 length is 14 residues. Germline-derived CDR1 and CDR2 are SQVTM and ANQGSEA. CDR3 sequence: CSVRVQGANYGYTF. The CDR3 nucleotides read TGCAGCGTTCGGGTACAGGGAGCTAACTATGGCTACACCTTC.

The J gene is TRBJ2-2, the V gene TRBV5-5; D ambiguous. CDR3 size: 16 residues. Deletions cut 2 bases from V and 0 bases from J, with 11 bases between. The germline V gene has CDR1 SGHKS and CDR2 YYEKEE (reference sequence). The CDR3 reads CASSFASDTNTGELFF. The CDR3 region has the DNA TGTGCCAGCAGCTTCGCTTCAGATACGAACACCGGGGAGCTGTTTTTT.

This chain links TRBV28 with TRBJ1-2; 8 positions agree with TRBD1. In germline, CDR1 is MDHEN, CDR2 SYDVKM. J was trimmed by 7 bases and V by 6 bases; bases with no gene match: 7. The CDR3 extends over 13 amino acids. The CDR3 sequence: CASSPDRVRGYTF. The CDR3 region has the DNA TGTGCCAGCAGCCCGGACAGGGTACGTGGCTACACCTTC.

The rearrangement uses TRBV28 and TRBJ2-1; 10 bases agree with TRBD2. The CDR3 extends over 15 amino acids. CDR1 and CDR2 (germline): MDHEN, SYDVKM. Germline trimming cut 5 bases from V and 4 bases from J; bases unmatched to any gene: 5. CDR3 DNA sequence: TGTGCCAGCAGTCCGGGACTAGCGTTGTACAATGAGCAGTTCTTC. Residues: CASSPGLALYNEQFF.